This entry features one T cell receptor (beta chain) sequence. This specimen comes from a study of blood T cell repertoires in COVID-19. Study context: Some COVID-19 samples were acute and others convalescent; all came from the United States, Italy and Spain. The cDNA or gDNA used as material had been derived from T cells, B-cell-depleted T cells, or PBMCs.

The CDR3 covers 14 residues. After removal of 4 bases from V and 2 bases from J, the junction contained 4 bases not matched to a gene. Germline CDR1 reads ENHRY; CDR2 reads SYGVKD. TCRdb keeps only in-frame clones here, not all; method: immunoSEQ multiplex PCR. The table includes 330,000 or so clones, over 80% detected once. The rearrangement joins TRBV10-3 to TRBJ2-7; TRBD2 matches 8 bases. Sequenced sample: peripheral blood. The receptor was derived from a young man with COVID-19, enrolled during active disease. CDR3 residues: CAISVNGGAYEQYF. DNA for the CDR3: TGTGCCATCAGTGTTAACGGGGGGGCCTACGAGCAGTACTTC.